The 23 T cell receptor beta chains below come from one sample, sequenced in a study of blood T cells in healthy people across ages. The second PCR ran roughly 7 to 11 cycles with a sample-barcoded 5' primer and J-beta primers. Each CDR3 protein is one row after TCRdb ran MiXCR on the 5' RACE reads. The table lists around 820,000 distinct CDR3 sequences, around a quarter of them singletons, with under 4.5% in the top ten. In addition, the sample was reused for a study of T cells of mothers and their children.

Sequences were obtained from blood. The receptors were gathered from a boy between 10 and 17 years old in good health.

This chain's CDR3 is CASSLWRGANAYEQYF. CDR3 DNA sequence: TGTGCCAGCAGCTTATGGCGGGGGGCCAACGCCTACGAGCAGTACTTC. The V gene is TRBV11-1, the J gene TRBJ2-7; TRBD2 aligns across 8 bases. Germline assignment: CDR1 SGHAT and CDR2 FQDESV (reference sequence). The J segment lost 2 bases and the V segment lost 2 bases, leaving 8 bases of the junction unmatched. This CDR3 spans 16 amino acids.

V is TRBV6-5 and J is TRBJ2-4, with 7 positions matching TRBD1. Near its end, the DNA agrees better with TRBJ2-5, so the J call may be wrong. Germline lookup yields CDR1 MNHEY and CDR2 SVGAGI. The CDR3 runs to 15 residues. Here the CDR3 reads CASSTPTGWWETQYF. CDR3 nucleotides: TGTGCCAGCAGTACTCCGACAGGGTGGTGGGAGACCCAGTACTTC.

This clonotype showed up just a few times. The chain links TRBV20-1 to TRBJ2-4, with D possibly matching TRBD1 (7 bases). V was cut by 2 bases and J by 1 base, with 24 bases left in between. Germline V gene lookup returns CDR1 DFQATT and CDR2 SNEGSKA (reference sequence). The length of the CDR3 is 19 residues. CDR3 residues: CSARPIQGIGGRAKNIQYF. CDR3 DNA sequence: TGCAGTGCTAGACCTATACAGGGGATCGGTGGGAGGGCCAAAAACATTCAGTACTTC.

The chain recombines TRBV4-1 with TRBJ1-5; unclear D gene. The CDR3 covers 18 residues. V was clipped by 2 bases and J by 3 bases, with 20 bases between them. Per the germline V gene, CDR1 is MGHRA and CDR2 is YSYEKL. CDR3 sequence (DNA): TGCGCCAGCAGCCAAACAAGGTGGTTTGACGGCGACAATCAGCCCCAGCATTTT. Protein product: CASSQTRWFDGDNQPQHF.

This clonotype has just a few counts. V is TRBV7-3 and J is TRBJ2-1; D may correspond to TRBD1 or TRBD2 (5 bases each). CDR3 length equals 13 residues. Trimming took 5 bases from V and 2 from J, leaving 7 bases between them. Germline loops: CDR1 SGHTA, CDR2 FQGTGA. CDR3 amino acids: CASSEGTYNEQFF. CDR3 nucleotides: TGTGCCAGCAGCGAGGGGACCTACAATGAGCAGTTCTTC.

V gene TRBV30 combines with J gene TRBJ1-1; TRBD1 aligns across 10 bases. CDR1 and CDR2 (germline): GTSNPN, SVGIG (reference sequence). The CDR3 runs 16 residues. Losses at the gene ends were 0 bases for V and 1 base for J; bases not matched to a gene: 5. This chain's CDR3 is CAWSVPWTGGNTEAFF. CDR3 coding DNA: TGTGCCTGGAGTGTACCCTGGACAGGGGGGAACACTGAAGCTTTCTTT. Filled out from reference TRBV30 and TRBJ1-1, the complete variable domain reads SQTIHQWPATLVQPVGSPLSLECTVEGTSNPNLYWYRQAAGRGLQLLFYSVGIGQISSEVPQNLSASRPQDRQFILSSKKLLLSDSGFYLCAWSVPWTGGNTEAFFGQGTRLTVV.

The chain carries TRBV6-2 or TRBV6-3 and TRBJ2-5; D call uncertain. Deletions cut 0 bases from V and 1 base from J, with 9 bases between. CDR1 is MNHEY and CDR2 is SVGEGT in the germline V gene. This CDR3 is built from 15 residues. CDR3 protein: CASSYSISVQETQYF. The DNA of the CDR3 is TGTGCCAGCAGTTACTCGATCTCAGTCCAAGAGACCCAGTACTTC.

In its sample, this clonotype was seen a few times. The conserved phenylalanine or tryptophan is not found at the CDR3 terminus, so this likely reflects a read error. The genes are TRBV4-2 and TRBJ1-1, with D unclear. The CDR3 is 15 amino acids. The ends were cut back, 0 bases at V and 0 bases at J, with 8 bases in the middle. Germline CDR1 is LGHNA and CDR2 is YNFKEQ. The CDR3 loop is CASSQEAQMNTEAFL. The CDR3, as DNA: TGTGCCAGCAGCCAAGAAGCACAGATGAACACTGAAGCTTTCCTT.

The J gene is TRBJ2-1, the V gene TRBV4-3, with no clear D. The germline V and J ends were trimmed by 4 bases and 3 bases, with 10 bases remaining between them. This CDR3 region has 14 residues. CDR1 and CDR2 (germline): LGHNA, YSLEER. CDR3 coding DNA: TGCGCCAGCAGCCGTACCACTGACTACAATGAGCAGTTCTTC. Protein product: CASSRTTDYNEQFF.

This clonotype was detected only a few times. This chain uses TRBV7-3 with TRBJ1-2; no clear D. The CDR3 has 15 residues. Trimming removed 1 base at V and 4 bases at J, with 13 bases between. Looked up from germline, CDR1 is SGHTA and CDR2 is FQGTGA. The chain's CDR3 is CASSLNPRAGYGYTF. For the CDR3, the DNA is TGTGCCAGCAGCTTAAACCCGAGGGCCGGCTATGGCTACACCTTC.

V is TRBV13 and J is TRBJ2-5; possibly TRBD2 for D (5 bases). There are 13 residues in the CDR3. The ends were cut back, 7 bases at V and 3 bases at J, with 12 bases in the middle. The V gene's germline CDR1 is PRHDT and CDR2 FYEKMQ (reference sequence). The chain's CDR3 is CASTNAGEETQYF. CDR3 coding DNA: TGTGCCAGCACCAACGCGGGTGAAGAGACCCAGTACTTC.

This clonotype was seen a few times. The chain uses TRBV14 and TRBJ1-4; perhaps TRBD1 as D (5 bases). From germline, CDR1 is SGHDN and CDR2 FVKESK. With 1 base removed from V and 2 bases from J, the gap between germline ends came to 11 bases. The CDR3 length is 16 residues. CDR3 amino acids: CASSQAGVMTNEKLFF. Written as DNA, the CDR3 is TGTGCCAGCAGCCAAGCGGGGGTCATGACTAATGAAAAACTGTTTTTT.

The chain combines TRBV29-1 with TRBJ2-7; D gene ambiguous. V lost 6 bases and J lost 3, with 12 bases in between. The CDR3 runs to 12 residues. The germline CDR1 and CDR2 sequences are SQVTM and ANQGSEA. In nucleotides, the CDR3 is TGCAGCGTAGCCGGCTGGGACTACGAGCAGTACTTC. This gives the protein CSVAGWDYEQYF.

This clonotype was seen repeatedly, ten times or more. The chain links TRBV28 to TRBJ2-1, with 10 positions matching TRBD2. V lost 4 bases and J lost 3; bases outside the gene matches: 6. The CDR3 covers 16 residues. Germline V gene lookup returns CDR1 MDHEN and CDR2 SYDVKM. CDR3 residues: CASSSPLAGVYNEQFF. In nucleotides, the CDR3 is TGTGCCAGCAGTTCCCCCCTAGCGGGAGTCTACAATGAGCAGTTCTTC.

A few counts support this clonotype. The V gene is TRBV21-1, the J gene TRBJ2-1; TRBD2, the table's D call, lacks a check against the DNA. TRBV21-1 is tagged as a pseudogene. This CDR3 has 16 residues. The CDR3 DNA sequence: TGTGCCAGCAGCAAACGGGCTAGCGGAGGCTACAATGAGCAGTTCTTC. Amino acid sequence: CASSKRASGGYNEQFF.

The chain recombines TRBV11-2 with TRBJ2-5; 13 nucleotides line up with TRBD2. This CDR3 spans 15 amino acids. Trimming cost V 8 bases and J 5 bases; bases outside gene matches: 8. Germline CDR1 is SGHAT and CDR2 is FQNNGV. CDR3 residues: CASRFGLAGDETQYF. CDR3 bases: TGTGCCAGCCGATTTGGACTAGCGGGGGACGAGACCCAGTACTTC.

This clonotype showed up just a few times. The V gene is TRBV3-1, the J gene TRBJ2-7; D remains unclear. V dropped 1 base and J dropped 4 bases, with 17 bases sitting between them. This CDR3 has 16 amino acids. The germline gives CDR1 LGHDT, CDR2 YNNKEL (reference sequence). In nucleotides, the CDR3 is TGTGCCAGCAGCCAAGCTCGGCTGTCCCTTCCTTACGAGCAGTACTTC. This encodes CASSQARLSLPYEQYF.

The genes are TRBV25-1 and TRBJ2-4; D is ambiguous. V shed 2 bases and J shed 0 bases, with 2 bases lying between them. CDR3 size: 13 residues. Germline loops: CDR1 MGHDK, CDR2 SYGVNS. The CDR3 DNA reads as TGTGCCAGCAGTGAAGTAGCCAAAAACATTCAGTACTTC. This encodes CASSEVAKNIQYF. Using reference TRBV25-1 and TRBJ2-4 for the parts outside the CDR3, the full variable domain is EADIYQTPRYLVIGTGKKITLECSQTMGHDKMYWYQQDPGMELHLIHYSYGVNSTEKGDLSSESTVSRIRTEHFPLTLESARPSHTSQYLCASSEVAKNIQYFGAGTRLSVL.

The V gene is TRBV20-1, the J gene TRBJ2-5, with D unclear. The V end lost 4 bases, the J end lost 3 bases, and 3 bases lay between the germline ends. The germline V gene encodes CDR1 DFQATT and CDR2 SNEGSKA (reference sequence). This CDR3 comprises 10 residues. In nucleotides, the CDR3 is TGCAGTGCTATTGAAGAGACCCAGTACTTC. Translating it yields CSAIEETQYF.

The chain links TRBV27 to TRBJ2-7, with D possibly matching TRBD1 (5 bases). V was shortened by 2 bases and J by 3 bases, with 14 bases between the two germline ends. There are 15 residues in the CDR3. In germline, CDR1 is MNHEY, CDR2 SMNVEV (reference sequence). The CDR3 DNA reads TGTGCCAGCAGTTTACAGGGATCGGCGCTCTACGAGCAGTACTTC. Translated, it gives CASSLQGSALYEQYF.

J is TRBJ2-7 and V is TRBV15; maybe TRBD1 (8 bases). Between the trimmed V and J ends, which lost 3 bases and 2 bases, there was a span of 32 bases. From germline, CDR1 is LNHNV and CDR2 YYDKDF (reference sequence). The CDR3 has 21 residues. The CDR3 nucleotides are TGTGCCACCAGCAGCGCTACGGCAACTCCAGGGGGCGGGGGCCTACCCTACGAGCAGTACTTC. It codes for CATSSATATPGGGGLPYEQYF. The full variable domain, in which reference TRBV15 and TRBJ2-7 provide the parts outside the CDR3, is DAMVIQNPRYQVTQFGKPVTLSCSQTLNHNVMYWYQQKSSQAPKLLFHYYDKDFNNEADTPDNFQSRRPNTSFCFLDIRSPGLGDTAMYLCATSSATATPGGGGLPYEQYFGPGTRLTVT.

This clonotype has only a few counts. The chain is built from TRBV6-2 or TRBV6-3 and TRBJ1-1, with 7 positions matching TRBD1. Looked up from germline, CDR1 is MNHEY and CDR2 is SVGEGT. Unmatched junction bases numbered 7, after V lost 5 bases and J lost 4 bases. This CDR3 has 14 residues. CDR3 protein: CASSRQGGRTEAFF. The CDR3 region has the DNA TGTGCCAGCAGTCGACAGGGAGGTCGCACTGAAGCTTTCTTT.

This clonotype was counted between two and nine times. The chain uses TRBV12-3 or TRBV12-4 and TRBJ1-4; the match to TRBD1 covers 9 bases. V shed 6 bases, J shed 8 bases, and the junction held 7 bases outside the gene matches. The CDR3 length is 14 residues. CDR3 protein: CASRRTGEREKLFF. CDR3 coding DNA: TGTGCCAGCAGGAGGACAGGGGAAAGAGAAAAACTGTTTTTT.